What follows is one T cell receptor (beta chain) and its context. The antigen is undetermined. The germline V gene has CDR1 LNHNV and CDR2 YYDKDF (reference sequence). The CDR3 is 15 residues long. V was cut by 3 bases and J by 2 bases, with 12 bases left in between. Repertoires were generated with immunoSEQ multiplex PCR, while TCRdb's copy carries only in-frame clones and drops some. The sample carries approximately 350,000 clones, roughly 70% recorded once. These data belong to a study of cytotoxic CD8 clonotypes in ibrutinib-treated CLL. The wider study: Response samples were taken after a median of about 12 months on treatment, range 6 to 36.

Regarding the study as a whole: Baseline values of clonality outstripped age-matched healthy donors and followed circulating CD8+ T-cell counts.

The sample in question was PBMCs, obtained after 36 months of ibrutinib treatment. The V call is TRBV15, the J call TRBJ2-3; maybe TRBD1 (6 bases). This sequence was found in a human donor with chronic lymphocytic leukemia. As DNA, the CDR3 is TGTGCCACCAGCAGTTCGGGACAAAACACAGATACGCAGTATTTT. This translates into CATSSSGQNTDTQYF.